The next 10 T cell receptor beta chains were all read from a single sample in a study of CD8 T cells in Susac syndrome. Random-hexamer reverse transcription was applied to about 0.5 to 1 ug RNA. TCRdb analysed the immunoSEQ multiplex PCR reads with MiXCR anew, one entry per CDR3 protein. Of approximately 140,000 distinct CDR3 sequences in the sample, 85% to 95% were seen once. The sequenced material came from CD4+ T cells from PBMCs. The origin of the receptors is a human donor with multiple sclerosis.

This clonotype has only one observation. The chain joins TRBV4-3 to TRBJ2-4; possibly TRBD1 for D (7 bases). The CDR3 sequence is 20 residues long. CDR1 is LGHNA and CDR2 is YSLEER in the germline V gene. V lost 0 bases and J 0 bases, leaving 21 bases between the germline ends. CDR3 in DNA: TGCGCCAGCAGCCAAGATCGGATTGGGGCAGGGGGACTAGCCAAAAACATTCAGTACTTC. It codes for CASSQDRIGAGGLAKNIQYF.

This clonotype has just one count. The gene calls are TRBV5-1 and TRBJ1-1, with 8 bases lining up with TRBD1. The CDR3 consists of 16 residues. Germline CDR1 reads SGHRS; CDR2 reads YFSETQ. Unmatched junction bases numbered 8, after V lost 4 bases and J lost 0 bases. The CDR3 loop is CASSPGTGPMNTEAFF. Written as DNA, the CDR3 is TGCGCCAGCAGCCCCGGGACAGGTCCCATGAACACTGAAGCTTTCTTT.

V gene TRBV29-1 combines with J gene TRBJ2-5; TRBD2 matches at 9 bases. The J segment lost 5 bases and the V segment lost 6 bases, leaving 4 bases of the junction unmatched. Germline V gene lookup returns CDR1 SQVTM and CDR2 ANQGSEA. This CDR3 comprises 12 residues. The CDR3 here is CSVTSGRETQYF. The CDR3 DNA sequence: TGCAGCGTGACGAGCGGGAGGGAGACCCAGTACTTC.

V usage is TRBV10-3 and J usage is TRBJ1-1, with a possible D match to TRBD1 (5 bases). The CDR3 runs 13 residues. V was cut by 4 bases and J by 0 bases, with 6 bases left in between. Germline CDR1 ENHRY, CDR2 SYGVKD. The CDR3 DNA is TGTGCCATCAGTGGACAGCTGAACACTGAAGCTTTCTTT. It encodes CAISGQLNTEAFF.

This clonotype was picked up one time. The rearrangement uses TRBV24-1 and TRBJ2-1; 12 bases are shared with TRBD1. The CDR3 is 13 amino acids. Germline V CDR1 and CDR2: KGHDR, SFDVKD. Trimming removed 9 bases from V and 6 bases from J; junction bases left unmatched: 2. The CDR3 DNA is TGTGCCACCCGGGACAGGGGGCCCAATGAGCAGTTCTTC. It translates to CATRDRGPNEQFF.

The CDR3 spells CAWMAGDNSPLHF. In DNA, the CDR3 is TGTGCCTGGATGGCAGGGGATAATTCACCCCTCCACTTT. V gene TRBV30 combines with J gene TRBJ1-6; TRBD1 might be the D (6 bases). The CDR3 sequence is 13 residues long. V was pared by 4 bases and J by 5 bases, with 9 bases between. The germline gives CDR1 GTSNPN, CDR2 SVGIG (reference sequence).

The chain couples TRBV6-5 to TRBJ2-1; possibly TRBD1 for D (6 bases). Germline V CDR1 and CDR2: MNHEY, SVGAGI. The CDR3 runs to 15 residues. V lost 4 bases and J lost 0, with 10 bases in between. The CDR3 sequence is CASSLDRSSYNEQFF. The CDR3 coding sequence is TGTGCCAGCAGTTTGGACAGAAGCTCCTACAATGAGCAGTTCTTC.

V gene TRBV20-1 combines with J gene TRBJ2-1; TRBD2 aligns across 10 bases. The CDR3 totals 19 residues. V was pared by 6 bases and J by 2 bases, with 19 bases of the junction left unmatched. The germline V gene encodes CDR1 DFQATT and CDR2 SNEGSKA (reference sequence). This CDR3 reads CSAGKLRLVAGGTYNEQFF. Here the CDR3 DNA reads TGCAGTGCCGGGAAGTTACGTTTGGTAGCGGGAGGAACCTACAATGAGCAGTTCTTC.

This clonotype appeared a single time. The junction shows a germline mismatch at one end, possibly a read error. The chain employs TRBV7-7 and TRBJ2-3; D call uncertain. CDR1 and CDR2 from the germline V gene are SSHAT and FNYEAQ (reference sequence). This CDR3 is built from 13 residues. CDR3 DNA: TGTGCTAGCAGCTTCCAGTTGACAGATACGCAGTATTTT. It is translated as CASSFQLTDTQYF.

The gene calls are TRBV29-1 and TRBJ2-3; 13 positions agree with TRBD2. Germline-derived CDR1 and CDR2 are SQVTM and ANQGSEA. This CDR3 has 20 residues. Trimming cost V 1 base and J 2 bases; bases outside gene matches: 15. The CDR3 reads CSVEGVGKTSGRAPTDTQYF. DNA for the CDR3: TGCAGCGTTGAAGGGGTTGGGAAAACTAGCGGGAGGGCCCCCACAGATACGCAGTATTTT.